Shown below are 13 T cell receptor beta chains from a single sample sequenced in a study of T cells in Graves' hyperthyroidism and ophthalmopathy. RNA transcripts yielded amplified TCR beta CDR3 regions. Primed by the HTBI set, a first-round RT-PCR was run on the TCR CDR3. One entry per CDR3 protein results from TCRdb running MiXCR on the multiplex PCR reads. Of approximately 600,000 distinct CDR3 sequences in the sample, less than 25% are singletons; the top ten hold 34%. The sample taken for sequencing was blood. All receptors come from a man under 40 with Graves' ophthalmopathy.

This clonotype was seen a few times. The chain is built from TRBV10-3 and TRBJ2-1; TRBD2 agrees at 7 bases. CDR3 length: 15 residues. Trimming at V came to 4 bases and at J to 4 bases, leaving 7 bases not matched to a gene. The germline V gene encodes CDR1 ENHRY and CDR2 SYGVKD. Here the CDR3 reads CAISGGLAEYNEQFF. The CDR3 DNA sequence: TGTGCCATCAGTGGCGGCCTAGCGGAATACAATGAGCAGTTCTTC.

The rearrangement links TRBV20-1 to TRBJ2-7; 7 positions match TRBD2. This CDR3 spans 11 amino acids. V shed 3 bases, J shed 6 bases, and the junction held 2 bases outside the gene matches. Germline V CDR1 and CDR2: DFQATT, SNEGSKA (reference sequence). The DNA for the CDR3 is TGCAGTGCTAGTGGGGAGGGCGAGCAGTACTTC. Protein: CSASGEGEQYF.

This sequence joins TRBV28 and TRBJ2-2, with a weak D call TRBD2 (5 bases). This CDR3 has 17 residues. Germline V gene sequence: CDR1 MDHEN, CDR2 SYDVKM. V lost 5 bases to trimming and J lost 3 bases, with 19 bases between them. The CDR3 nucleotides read TGTGCCAGCAGTACCGCGGGCGCGCGAGGATACACCGGGGAGCTGTTTTTT. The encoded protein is CASSTAGARGYTGELFF.

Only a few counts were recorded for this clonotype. The CDR3 loop reads CASSVAPGELFF. The DNA of the CDR3 is TGTGCCAGCAGCGTAGCTCCCGGGGAGCTGTTTTTT. The V gene is TRBV9, the J gene TRBJ2-2; D unresolved. V was shortened by 0 bases and J by 6 bases, with 3 bases between the two germline ends. The CDR3 loop spans 12 amino acids. Germline assignment: CDR1 SGDLS and CDR2 YYNGEE. Looking up the rest from reference TRBV9 and TRBJ2-2 gives the full variable domain: DSGVTQTPKHLITATGQRVTLRCSPRSGDLSVYWYQQSLDQGLQFLIQYYNGEERAKGNILERFSAQQFPDLHSELNLSSLELGDSALYFCASSVAPGELFFGEGSRLTVL.

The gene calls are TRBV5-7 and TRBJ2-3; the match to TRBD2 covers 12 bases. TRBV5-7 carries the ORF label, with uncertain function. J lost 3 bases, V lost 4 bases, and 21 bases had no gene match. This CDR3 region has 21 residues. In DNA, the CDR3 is TGTGCCAGCAGCATTGAGGGACAGCAGATTGGACTAGCGGGATTGACAGATACGCAGTATTTT. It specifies CASSIEGQQIGLAGLTDTQYF.

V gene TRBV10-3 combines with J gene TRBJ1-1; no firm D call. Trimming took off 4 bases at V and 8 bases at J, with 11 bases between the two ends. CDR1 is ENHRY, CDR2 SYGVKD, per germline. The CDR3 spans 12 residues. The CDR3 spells CAISGMAREAFF. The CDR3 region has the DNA TGTGCCATCAGTGGGATGGCCAGAGAAGCTTTCTTT.

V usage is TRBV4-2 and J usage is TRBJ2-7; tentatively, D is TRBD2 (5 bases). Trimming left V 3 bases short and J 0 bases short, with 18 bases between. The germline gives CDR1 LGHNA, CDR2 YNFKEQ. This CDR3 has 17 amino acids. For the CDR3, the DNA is TGTGCCAGCAGCCAGTCGGTAGCGCGACACAGCTCCTACGAGCAGTACTTC. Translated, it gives CASSQSVARHSSYEQYF.

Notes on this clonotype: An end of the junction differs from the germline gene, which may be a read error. CDR3 protein: CASSSTGTQYF. The CDR3 DNA is TGTGCCAGCAGCTCCACAGGTACGCAGTATTTT. The genes are TRBV11-2 and TRBJ2-3; possibly TRBD1 for D (5 bases). CDR1 is SGHAT and CDR2 is FQNNGV in the germline V gene. The CDR3 sequence is 11 residues long.

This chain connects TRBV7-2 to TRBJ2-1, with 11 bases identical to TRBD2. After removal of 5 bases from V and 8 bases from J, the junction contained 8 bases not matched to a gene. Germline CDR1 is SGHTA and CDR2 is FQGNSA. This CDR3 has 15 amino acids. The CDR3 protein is CASSPRLAGSYEQFF. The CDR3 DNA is TGTGCCAGCAGCCCACGACTAGCGGGAAGCTATGAGCAGTTCTTC.

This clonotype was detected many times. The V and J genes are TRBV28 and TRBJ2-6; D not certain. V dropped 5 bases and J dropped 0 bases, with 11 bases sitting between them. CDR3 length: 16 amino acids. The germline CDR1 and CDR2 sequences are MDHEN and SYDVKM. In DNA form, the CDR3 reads TGTGCCAGCAGTCGCGGACCCGCCTCTGGGGCCAACGTCCTGACTTTC. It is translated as CASSRGPASGANVLTF.

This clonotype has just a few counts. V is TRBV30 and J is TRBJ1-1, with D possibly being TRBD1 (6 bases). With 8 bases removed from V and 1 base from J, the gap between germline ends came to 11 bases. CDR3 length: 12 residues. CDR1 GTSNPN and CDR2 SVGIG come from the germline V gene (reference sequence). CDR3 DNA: TGTGCCCGTAAACAGGGGAACACTGAAGCTTTCTTT. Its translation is CARKQGNTEAFF.

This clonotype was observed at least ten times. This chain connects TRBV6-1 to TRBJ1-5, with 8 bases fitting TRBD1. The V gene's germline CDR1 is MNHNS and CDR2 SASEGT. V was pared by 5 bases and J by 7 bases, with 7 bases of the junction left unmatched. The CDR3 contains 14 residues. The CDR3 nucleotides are TGTGCCAGCAGTCTGGACAGGGTGGGACAGCCCCAGCATTTT. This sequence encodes CASSLDRVGQPQHF.

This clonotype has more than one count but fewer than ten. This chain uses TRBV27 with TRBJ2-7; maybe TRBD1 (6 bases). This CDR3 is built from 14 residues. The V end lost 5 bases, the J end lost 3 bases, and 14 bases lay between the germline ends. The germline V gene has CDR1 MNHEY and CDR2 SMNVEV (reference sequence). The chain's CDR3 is CASSPRDTGYEQYF. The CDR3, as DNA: TGTGCCAGCAGTCCCCGGGACACTGGCTACGAGCAGTACTTC.